Shown below are 3 T cell receptor beta chains from a single sample sequenced in a study of T-cell reconstitution after alpha-beta-depleted transplantation in children (dated by TCRdb to about 2016). Library preparation was by PCR. The sequencing machine was an Illumina HiSeq 2500. TCR libraries were prepared with molecular barcoding, using unique molecular identifiers to normalize TCRbeta repertoire quantification. TCRdb reworked the public reads: Q25 trimming with fastp, MiXCR clone assembly, productive beta chains retained. Identical CDR3 protein sequences are pooled into one entry, listed with their most common genes and DNA. Recorded for this sample are 300,000 to 400,000 distinct CDR3 sequences; about a sixth of them occurred a single time. About 41% of the sample belongs to the ten largest clones. The meaning of the sample's treatment or condition label: allogeneic hematopoietic cell transplantation with graft depleted of TCRalphabeta T cells and CD19 B cells.

This material consisted of PBMCs, mostly from graft donor cells, taken 360 days after TCRalphabeta/CD19-depleted stem cell transplant. These receptors were taken from a male patient aged 2-10 years who had a stem cell transplant for acute lymphoblastic leukemia, so the T cells may come from the graft donor.

The chain is built from TRBV7-3 and TRBJ2-1; tentative D call: TRBD2 (5 bases). This CDR3 comprises 19 residues. V was clipped by 1 base and J by 8 bases, with 27 bases between them. Germline V CDR1 and CDR2: SGHTA, FQGTGA. CDR3 nucleotide sequence: TGTGCCAGCAGCTTAAAGGGCACTAGAGGATCAAACGGGTGGCATGAGCAGTTCTTC. It translates to CASSLKGTRGSNGWHEQFF.

The V and J genes are TRBV20-1 and TRBJ1-1; no definite D call. The CDR3 covers 12 residues. From germline, CDR1 is DFQATT and CDR2 SNEGSKA (reference sequence). Deletions cut 5 bases from V and 3 bases from J, with 10 bases between. CDR3 loop: CSAPLGDTEAFF. Here the CDR3 DNA reads TGCAGTGCTCCCCTCGGGGACACTGAAGCTTTCTTT.

This clonotype occurred many times. The chain has TRBV28 and TRBJ2-1; 12 bases line up with TRBD2. The V gene end was trimmed by 3 bases and the J gene end by 5 bases; junction bases not matched to a gene: 5. CDR3 length equals 16 residues. Looked up from germline, CDR1 is MDHEN and CDR2 is SYDVKM. CDR3 sequence reads: CASSFGLAGLDNEQFF. CDR3 nucleotide sequence: TGTGCCAGCAGTTTCGGACTAGCGGGATTGGACAATGAGCAGTTCTTC.